The T cell receptor beta chain described here comes from a study of CD8 T cells in ankylosing spondylitis. Study-wide results and caveats: For ankylosing spondylitis blood, a TCR beta motif of seven to nine highly homologous variants appeared characteristic.

A quantitative 5'-RACE method, one with molecular barcodes, was used to make TCR beta libraries. TCRdb reprocessed the 5' RACE reads via MiXCR and lists one record per CDR3 protein. Of around 540,000 distinct CDR3 sequences listed, roughly 12% are singletons. Germline loops: CDR1 DFQATT, CDR2 SNEGSKA (reference sequence). Trimming cost V 6 bases and J 7 bases, with 18 bases left between them. The CDR3 loop spans 13 amino acids. This clonotype was observed at least ten times. Its target is unknown. Sequencing input: blood, either unsorted or a sorted T cell fraction (not recorded which). The chain joins TRBV20-1 to TRBJ1-2, with TRBD1 as a possible D gene (5 bases). The source is a male donor with ankylosing spondylitis. DNA of the CDR3: TGCAGTGCCCCGAGGTCAGGGACTTCTGGCTACACCTTC. It specifies CSAPRSGTSGYTF.